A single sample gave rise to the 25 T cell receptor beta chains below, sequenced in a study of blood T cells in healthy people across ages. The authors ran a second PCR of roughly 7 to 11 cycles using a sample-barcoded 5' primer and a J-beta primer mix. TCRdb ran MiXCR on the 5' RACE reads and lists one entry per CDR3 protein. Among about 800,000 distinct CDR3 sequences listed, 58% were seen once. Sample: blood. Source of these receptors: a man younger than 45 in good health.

CDR3 amino acids: CSAESRGLYEQYF. The DNA for the CDR3 is TGCAGTGCTGAAAGCCGGGGGCTCTACGAGCAGTACTTC. V and J are TRBV20-1 and TRBJ2-7; D tentatively reads TRBD1 or TRBD2 (6 bases each). The CDR3 is 13 amino acids. Germline loops: CDR1 DFQATT, CDR2 SNEGSKA (reference sequence). V was cut by 5 bases and J by 3 bases, with 14 bases left in between.

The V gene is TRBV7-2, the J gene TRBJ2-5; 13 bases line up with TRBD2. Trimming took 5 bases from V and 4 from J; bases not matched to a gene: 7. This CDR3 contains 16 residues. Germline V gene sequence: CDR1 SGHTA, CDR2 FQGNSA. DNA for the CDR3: TGTGCCAGCAGCCCAAGGACTAGCGGGAGAGGAGAGACCCAGTACTTC. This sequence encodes CASSPRTSGRGETQYF. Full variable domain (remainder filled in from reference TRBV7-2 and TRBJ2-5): GAGVSQSPSNKVTEKGKDVELRCDPISGHTALYWYRQSLGQGLEFLIYFQGNSAPDKSGLPSDRFSAERTGGSVSTLTIQRTQQEDSAVYLCASSPRTSGRGETQYFGPGTRLLVL.

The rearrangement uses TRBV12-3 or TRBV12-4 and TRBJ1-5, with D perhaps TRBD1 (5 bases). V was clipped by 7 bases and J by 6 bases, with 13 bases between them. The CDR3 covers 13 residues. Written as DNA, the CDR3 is TGTGCCAGCAATTCCCAGGGAGTTCAGCCCCAGCATTTT. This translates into CASNSQGVQPQHF.

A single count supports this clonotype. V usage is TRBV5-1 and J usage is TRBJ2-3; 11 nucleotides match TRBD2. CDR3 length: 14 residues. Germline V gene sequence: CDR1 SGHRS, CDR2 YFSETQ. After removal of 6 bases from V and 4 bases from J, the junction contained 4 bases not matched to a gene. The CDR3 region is CASTATSGADTQYF. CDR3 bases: TGCGCCAGCACCGCGACTAGCGGGGCAGATACGCAGTATTTT. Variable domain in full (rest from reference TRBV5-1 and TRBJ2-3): KAGVTQTPRYLIKTRGQQVTLSCSPISGHRSVSWYQQTPGQGLQFLFEYFSETQRNKGNFPGRFSGRQFSNSRSEMNVSTLELGDSALYLCASTATSGADTQYFGPGTRLTVL.

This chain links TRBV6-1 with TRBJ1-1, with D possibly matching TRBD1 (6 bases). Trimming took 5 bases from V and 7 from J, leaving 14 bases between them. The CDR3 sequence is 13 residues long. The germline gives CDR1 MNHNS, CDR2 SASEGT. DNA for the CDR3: TGTGCCAGCAGTCCCCGGACAGTCGGTGAAGCTTTCTTT. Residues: CASSPRTVGEAFF.

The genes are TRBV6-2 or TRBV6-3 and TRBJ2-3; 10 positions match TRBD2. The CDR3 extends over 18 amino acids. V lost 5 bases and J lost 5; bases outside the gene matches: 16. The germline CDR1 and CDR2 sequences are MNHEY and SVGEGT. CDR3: CASSPQQGLAEEGDTQYF. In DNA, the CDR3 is TGTGCCAGCAGTCCGCAACAAGGACTAGCGGAGGAGGGAGATACGCAGTATTTT.

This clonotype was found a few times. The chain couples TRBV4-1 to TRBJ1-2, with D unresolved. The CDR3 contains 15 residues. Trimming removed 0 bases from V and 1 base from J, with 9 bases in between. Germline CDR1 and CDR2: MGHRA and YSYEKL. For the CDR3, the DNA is TGCGCCAGCAGCCAAGAATCCGCCAGTAACTATGGCTACACCTTC. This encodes CASSQESASNYGYTF.

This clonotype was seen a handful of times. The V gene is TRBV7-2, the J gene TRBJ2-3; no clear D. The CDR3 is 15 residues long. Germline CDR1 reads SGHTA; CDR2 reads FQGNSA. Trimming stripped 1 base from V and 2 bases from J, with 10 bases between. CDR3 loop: CASSLVWLSTDTQYF. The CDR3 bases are TGTGCCAGCAGCTTAGTCTGGCTATCCACAGATACGCAGTATTTT.

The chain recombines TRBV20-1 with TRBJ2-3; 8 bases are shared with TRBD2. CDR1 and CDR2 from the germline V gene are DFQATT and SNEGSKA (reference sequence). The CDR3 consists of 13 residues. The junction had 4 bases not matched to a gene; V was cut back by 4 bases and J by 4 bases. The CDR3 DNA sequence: TGCAGTGCTAAAGGACTAGCAGCAGATACGCAGTATTTT. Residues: CSAKGLAADTQYF.

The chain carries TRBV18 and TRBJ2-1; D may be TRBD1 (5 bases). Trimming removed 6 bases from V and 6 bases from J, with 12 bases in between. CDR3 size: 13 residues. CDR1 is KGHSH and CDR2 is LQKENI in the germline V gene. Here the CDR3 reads CASSRTGINEQFF. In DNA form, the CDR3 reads TGTGCCAGCTCCCGAACAGGAATCAATGAGCAGTTCTTC.

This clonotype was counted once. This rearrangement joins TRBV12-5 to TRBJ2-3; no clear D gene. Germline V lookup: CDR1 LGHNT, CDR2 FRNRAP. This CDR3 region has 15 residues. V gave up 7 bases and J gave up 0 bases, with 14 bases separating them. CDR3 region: CASAQGRTSTDTQYF. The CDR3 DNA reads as TGTGCTAGTGCCCAAGGGCGAACTAGCACAGATACGCAGTATTTT.

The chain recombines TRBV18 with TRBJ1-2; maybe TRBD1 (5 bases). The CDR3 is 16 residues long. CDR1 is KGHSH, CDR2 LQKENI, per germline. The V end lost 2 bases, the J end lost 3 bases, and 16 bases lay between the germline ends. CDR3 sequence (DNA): TGTGCCAGCTCACCATTCCGGGACCTCGGGGACTATGGCTACACCTTC. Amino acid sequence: CASSPFRDLGDYGYTF.

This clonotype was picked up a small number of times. The DNA of the CDR3 is TGTGCCAGCAGCCGGCCTGTAGAGAACACTGAAGCTTTCTTT. Translation: CASSRPVENTEAFF. The V gene is TRBV7-2, the J gene TRBJ1-1; D ambiguous. The CDR3 is 14 residues long. The germline V gene has CDR1 SGHTA and CDR2 FQGNSA. The germline V and J ends were trimmed by 5 bases and 1 base, with 11 bases remaining between them.

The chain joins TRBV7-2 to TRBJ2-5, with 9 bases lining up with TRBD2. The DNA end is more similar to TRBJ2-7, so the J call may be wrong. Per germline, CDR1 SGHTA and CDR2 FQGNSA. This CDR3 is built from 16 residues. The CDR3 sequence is CASSLGFSGSGREQYF. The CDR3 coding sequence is TGTGCCAGCAGCTTAGGTTTTAGCGGGAGCGGGCGCGAGCAGTACTTC.

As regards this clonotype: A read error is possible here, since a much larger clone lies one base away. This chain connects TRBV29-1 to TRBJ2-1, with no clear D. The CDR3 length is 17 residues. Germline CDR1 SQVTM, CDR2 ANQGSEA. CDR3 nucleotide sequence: TGCAGCGTTGAAGATCCCCTACTCGCGGAATCCTACAATGAGCTGTACTTC. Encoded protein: CSVEDPLLAESYNELYF.

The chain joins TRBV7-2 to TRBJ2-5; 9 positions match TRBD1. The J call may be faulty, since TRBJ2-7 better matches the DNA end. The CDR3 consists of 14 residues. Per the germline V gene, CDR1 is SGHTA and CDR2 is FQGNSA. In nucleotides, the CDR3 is TGTGCCAGCAGCCCCGGACAGGGGTTCGGCGAGCAGTACTTC. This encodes CASSPGQGFGEQYF.

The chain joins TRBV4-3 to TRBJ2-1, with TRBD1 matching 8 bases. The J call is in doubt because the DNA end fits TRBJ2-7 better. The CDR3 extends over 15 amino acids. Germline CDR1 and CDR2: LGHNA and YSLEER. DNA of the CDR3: TGCGCCAGCAGCCAAGATCTGGCAGGGGGCGACGAGCAGTACTTC. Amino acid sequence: CASSQDLAGGDEQYF.

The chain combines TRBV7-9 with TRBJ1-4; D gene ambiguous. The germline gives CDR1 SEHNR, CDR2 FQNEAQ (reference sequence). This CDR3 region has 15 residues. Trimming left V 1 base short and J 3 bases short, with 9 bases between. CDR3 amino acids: CASSLGAFANEKLFF. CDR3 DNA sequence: TGTGCCAGCAGCTTAGGGGCCTTTGCTAATGAAAAACTGTTTTTT.

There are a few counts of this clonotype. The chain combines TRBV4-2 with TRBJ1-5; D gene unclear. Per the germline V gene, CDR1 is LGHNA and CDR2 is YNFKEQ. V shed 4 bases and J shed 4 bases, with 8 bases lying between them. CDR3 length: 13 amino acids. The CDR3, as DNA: TGTGCCAGCAGCCGAGGCAGGAATCAGCCCCAGCATTTT. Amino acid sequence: CASSRGRNQPQHF.

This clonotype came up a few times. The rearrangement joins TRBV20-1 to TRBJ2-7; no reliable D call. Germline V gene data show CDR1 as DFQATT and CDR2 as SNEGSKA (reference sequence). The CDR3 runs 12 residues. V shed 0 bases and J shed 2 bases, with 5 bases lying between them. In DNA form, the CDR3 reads TGCAGTGCTAGAGAAATCGCCTACGAGCAGTACTTC. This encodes CSAREIAYEQYF.

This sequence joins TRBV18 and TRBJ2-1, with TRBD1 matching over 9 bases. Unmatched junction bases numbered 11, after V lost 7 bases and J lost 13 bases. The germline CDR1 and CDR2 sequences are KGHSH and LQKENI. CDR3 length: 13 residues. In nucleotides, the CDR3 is TGTGCCAGCTACTCCGGGACAGGGAATCACCAGTTCTTC. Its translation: CASYSGTGNHQFF.

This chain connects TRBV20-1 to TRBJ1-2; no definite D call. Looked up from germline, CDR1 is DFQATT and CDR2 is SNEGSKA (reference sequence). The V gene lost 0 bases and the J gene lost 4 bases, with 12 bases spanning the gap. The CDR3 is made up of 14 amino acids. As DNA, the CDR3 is TGCAGTGCTAGAGAGGGCCGAAGGGTCTATGGCTACACCTTC. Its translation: CSAREGRRVYGYTF.

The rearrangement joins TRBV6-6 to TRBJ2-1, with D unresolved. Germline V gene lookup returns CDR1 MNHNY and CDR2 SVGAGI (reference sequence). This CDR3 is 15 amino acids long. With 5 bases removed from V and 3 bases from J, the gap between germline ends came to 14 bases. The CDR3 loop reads CASSNQTPDYNEQFF. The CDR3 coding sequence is TGTGCCAGCAGTAACCAGACACCAGACTACAATGAGCAGTTCTTC.

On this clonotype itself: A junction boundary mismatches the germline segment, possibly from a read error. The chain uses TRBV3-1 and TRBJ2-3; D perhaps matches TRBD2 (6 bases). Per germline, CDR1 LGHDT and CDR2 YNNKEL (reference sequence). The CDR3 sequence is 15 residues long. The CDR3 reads CASRQVRGGTDTQYF. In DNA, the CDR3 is TGTGCCAGCAGGCAAGTCCGCGGGGGCACAGATACGCAGTATTTT.

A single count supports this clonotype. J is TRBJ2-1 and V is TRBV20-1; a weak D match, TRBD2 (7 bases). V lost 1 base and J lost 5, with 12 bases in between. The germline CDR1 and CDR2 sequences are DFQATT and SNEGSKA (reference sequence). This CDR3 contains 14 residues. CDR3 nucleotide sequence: TGCAGTGCTAGAGGTGGCGGGGGCCACAATGAGCAGTTCTTC. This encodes CSARGGGGHNEQFF.